The T cell receptor (beta chain) described here comes from a study of post-analysis software for immune sequencing data. Study-level information: Relapsing-remitting, secondary progressive and progressive-relapsing forms made up the multiple sclerosis disease courses.

Sequencing libraries made from TCR beta cDNA carried unique molecular identifiers. Input amounts of 1 to 10 million T cells were used. These gave roughly 0.5 million cDNA molecules, so each molecule approximated one T cell. TCRdb reprocessed the PCR reads via MiXCR and lists one record per CDR3 protein. The sample lists hundreds of thousands of distinct CDR3 sequences; under 70% were seen once. The study's findings and limits: TRBV5-6, TRBV5-1 and TRBV20-1 were among five TRBV segments more frequent in patients than controls. F measure showed strong co-clustering of same-batch samples. The normalized Chao1 diversity of multiple sclerosis patients was significantly lower than that of controls.

V dropped 6 bases and J dropped 6 bases, with 18 bases sitting between them. The CDR3 extends over 14 amino acids. In germline, CDR1 is MNHEY, CDR2 SMNVEV (reference sequence). Comments on this clonotype: The antigen remains unidentified.

The chain recombines TRBV27 with TRBJ2-7; D may be TRBD1 or TRBD2 (6 bases each). The specimen sequenced was blood. The source is a girl aged 5 to 17 with multiple sclerosis. CDR3 in DNA: TGTGCCAGCAGCCGTTGGCCCGGGGGCCGCGAGCAGTACTTC. Protein sequence: CASSRWPGGREQYF.